The clone carrying this TCR beta chain was observed a handful of times. Its antigen is currently unknown. Amplification targeted the TCR beta CDR3 regions, with RNA transcripts as the source material. RT-PCR was first run with HTBI primers, then multiplex PCR in a second round. TCRdb reprocessed the multiplex PCR reads with MiXCR, giving one entry per CDR3 protein. The profile shows a few hundred thousand distinct CDR3 sequences, roughly 15% of them singletons. The sample belongs to a study of Graves' ophthalmopathy and Graves' hyperthyroidism. Study results and limitations: Distinction of ophthalmopathy from stable hyperthyroidism by a 13-signature model reached nearly 90% sensitivity and just under 84% specificity.

The source is a woman younger than 30 with stable Graves' hyperthyroidism. Sequencing was performed on peripheral blood.

The CDR3 reads CASSPGRGALDNYGYTF. The CDR3 DNA follows: TGTGCCAGTAGCCCCGGCCGGGGGGCACTCGACAACTATGGCTACACCTTC. The chain combines TRBV19 with TRBJ1-2, with D possibly being TRBD1 (6 bases). V lost 6 bases and J 2 bases, leaving 22 bases between the germline ends. Germline V CDR1 and CDR2: LNHDA, SQIVND (reference sequence). The CDR3 runs to 17 residues.